This TCR beta chain was recovered during a study of shared clonotypes between healthy human individuals. The overall study: Those who served as donors were a couple of women and a few men between the ages of 18 and 49.

The CDR3 totals 14 residues. The V and J ends lost 8 bases and 5 bases respectively, with 16 bases between them. In germline, CDR1 is MNHNS, CDR2 SASEGT. The authors sequenced unsorted PBMC DNA on ten immunoSEQ deep assay plates. The table came from immunoSEQ multiplex PCR; TCRdb's copy has only in-frame clones and leaves some out. The table shows about 99,000 clones, with roughly 45% occurring only once. This chain joins TRBV6-1 and TRBJ2-1, with D tentatively TRBD2 (7 bases). This receptor was identified in a woman between 35 and 50 years old in good health. Some clones in this sample may be carry-over from other donors' samples. The sample taken for sequencing was PBMCs. The CDR3 DNA sequence: TGTGCCAGCTGGCGGGGGCGGAGTAACAATGAGCAGTTCTTC. Translated: CASWRGRSNNEQFF.